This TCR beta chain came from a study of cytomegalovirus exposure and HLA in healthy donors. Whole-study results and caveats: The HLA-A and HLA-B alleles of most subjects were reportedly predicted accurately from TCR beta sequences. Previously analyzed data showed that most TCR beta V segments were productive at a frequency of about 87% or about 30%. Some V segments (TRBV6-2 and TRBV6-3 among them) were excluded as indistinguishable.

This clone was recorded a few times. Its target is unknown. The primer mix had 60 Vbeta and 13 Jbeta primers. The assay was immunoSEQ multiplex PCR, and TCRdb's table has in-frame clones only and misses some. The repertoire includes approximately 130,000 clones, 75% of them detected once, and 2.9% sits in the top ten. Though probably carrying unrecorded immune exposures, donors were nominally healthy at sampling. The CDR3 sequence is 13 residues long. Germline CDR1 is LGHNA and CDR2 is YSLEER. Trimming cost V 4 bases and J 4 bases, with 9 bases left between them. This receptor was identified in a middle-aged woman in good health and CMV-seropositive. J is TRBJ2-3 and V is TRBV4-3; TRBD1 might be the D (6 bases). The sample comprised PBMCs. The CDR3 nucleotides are TGCGCCAGCAGCCGCGGACAGTCAGATACGCAGTATTTT. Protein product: CASSRGQSDTQYF.